One and the same sample provided the 28 T cell receptor beta chains below, sequenced in a study of T cell changes during pregnancy in multiple sclerosis. Sequencing used immunoSEQ multiplex PCR; TCRdb keeps in-frame clones, though not all of them. The data contain nearly 45,000 clones, around 96% of them singletons. The source was peripheral blood, collected in the second trimester of pregnancy. Receptor source: a female donor with multiple sclerosis, enrolled in a pregnancy study.

The chain combines TRBV27 with TRBJ1-5; D perhaps matches TRBD1 (5 bases). Germline CDR1 MNHEY, CDR2 SMNVEV (reference sequence). This CDR3 spans 14 amino acids. V dropped 6 bases and J dropped 0 bases, with 9 bases sitting between them. CDR3 coding DNA: TGTGCCAGCAGAGGGGCCCTTAGCAATCAGCCCCAGCATTTT. This translates into CASRGALSNQPQHF.

The V call is TRBV19, the J call TRBJ2-5; 7 nucleotides agree with TRBD1. The CDR3 is 13 residues long. In germline, CDR1 is LNHDA, CDR2 SQIVND (reference sequence). With V trimmed by 5 bases and J by 2 bases, 2 bases remained unmatched. Written as DNA, the CDR3 is TGTGCCAGTAGTGGGGGACAGCAAGAGACCCAGTACTTC. This gives the protein CASSGGQQETQYF.

This clone was observed a handful of times. The chain combines TRBV28 with TRBJ1-1; possibly TRBD1 for D (5 bases). This CDR3 is built from 15 residues. The germline CDR1 and CDR2 sequences are MDHEN and SYDVKM. V dropped 1 base and J dropped 0 bases, with 9 bases sitting between them. In DNA, the CDR3 is TGTGCCAGCAGTTTATTACTACAGGTGAACACTGAAGCTTTCTTT. Amino acid sequence: CASSLLLQVNTEAFF.

This chain joins TRBV7-3 and TRBJ2-5; D might be TRBD1 (6 bases). Trimming removed 4 bases at V and 5 bases at J, with 14 bases between. In germline, CDR1 is SGHTA, CDR2 FQGTGA. CDR3 length equals 14 residues. The CDR3: CASSSTGAGETQYF. The CDR3 nucleotides are TGTGCCAGCAGCTCGACAGGAGCAGGGGAGACCCAGTACTTC. Full variable domain (rest looked up from reference TRBV7-3 and TRBJ2-5): GAGVSQTPSNKVTEKGKYVELRCDPISGHTALYWYRQSLGQGPEFLIYFQGTGAADDSGLPNDRFFAVRPEGSVSTLKIQRTERGDSAVYLCASSSTGAGETQYFGPGTRLLVL.

CDR3 sequence reads: CASSCVPGLAGDNEQFF. As DNA, the CDR3 is TGTGCCAGCAGCTGTGTACCGGGACTAGCGGGGGATAATGAGCAGTTCTTC. The chain carries TRBV11-2 and TRBJ2-1, with TRBD2 matching 14 bases. Germline CDR1 reads SGHAT; CDR2 reads FQNNGV. The CDR3 runs 17 residues. J was trimmed by 7 bases and V by 4 bases; bases with no gene match: 9.

This clone was observed once. V is TRBV6-1 and J is TRBJ2-7; D call uncertain. The germline V gene encodes CDR1 MNHNS and CDR2 SASEGT. This CDR3 has 12 residues. Between the trimmed V and J ends, which lost 3 bases and 2 bases, there was a span of 5 bases. Here the CDR3 DNA reads TGTGCCAGCAGTGACCCCACCTACGAGCAGTACTTC. Its protein product is CASSDPTYEQYF.

The table lists this clone with a count of one. V is TRBV4-3 and J is TRBJ1-1, with D unclear. The CDR3 consists of 14 residues. Trimming took off 2 bases at V and 1 base at J, with 8 bases between the two ends. The germline V gene encodes CDR1 LGHNA and CDR2 YSLEER. This CDR3 reads CASSQTTQNTEAFF. CDR3 sequence (DNA): TGCGCCAGCAGCCAAACGACACAGAACACTGAAGCTTTCTTT.

The chain couples TRBV7-9 to TRBJ1-1; 7 nucleotides match TRBD1. The CDR3 spans 13 residues. Germline trimming cut 4 bases from V and 8 bases from J; bases unmatched to any gene: 7. Germline V gene lookup returns CDR1 SEHNR and CDR2 FQNEAQ (reference sequence). CDR3 sequence (DNA): TGTGCCAGCAGCTCGGGGGACAGTTTGGAAGCTTTCTTT. Its protein product is CASSSGDSLEAFF.

The rearrangement joins TRBV19 to TRBJ1-5; D gene unclear. The CDR3 runs 12 residues. V lost 5 bases and J 8 bases, leaving 10 bases between the germline ends. Germline CDR1 LNHDA, CDR2 SQIVND (reference sequence). The DNA of the CDR3 is TGTGCCAGTAGTGGGCGGGGAGAGCCCCAGCATTTT. It specifies CASSGRGEPQHF.

This chain connects TRBV10-3 to TRBJ2-7; 10 positions match TRBD2. CDR3 length: 20 amino acids. CDR1 ENHRY and CDR2 SYGVKD come from the germline V gene. V lost 2 bases, J lost 3 bases, and 19 bases stayed unmatched. Written as DNA, the CDR3 is TGTGCCATCAGTGAGCGGAGTGGTCTAGCGGGAGCTATGCGTGGCTACGAGCAGTACTTC. Its translation is CAISERSGLAGAMRGYEQYF.

The rearrangement uses TRBV29-1 and TRBJ1-1; maybe TRBD1 (5 bases). The CDR3 totals 14 residues. The germline V gene encodes CDR1 SQVTM and CDR2 ANQGSEA. V gave up 5 bases and J gave up 0 bases, with 13 bases separating them. The CDR3 here is CSVCRDNMNTEAFF. The CDR3 coding sequence is TGCAGCGTTTGCAGGGATAACATGAACACTGAAGCTTTCTTT. The complete variable domain, with remaining parts taken from reference TRBV29-1 and TRBJ1-1, reads SAVISQKPSRDICQRGTSLTIQCQVDSQVTMMFWYRQQPGQSLTLIATANQGSEATYESGFVIDKFPISRPNLTFSTLTVSNMSPEDSSIYLCSVCRDNMNTEAFFGQGTRLTVV.

V and J are TRBV18 and TRBJ2-6; 7 positions agree with TRBD1. In germline, CDR1 is KGHSH, CDR2 LQKENI. J lost 2 bases, V lost 3 bases, and 1 base had no gene match. This CDR3 has 15 amino acids. CDR3 amino acids: CASSPQGAGANVLTF. The CDR3 bases are TGTGCCAGCTCACCCCAGGGGGCTGGGGCCAACGTCCTGACTTTC.

This chain links TRBV7-3 with TRBJ2-2; D is unresolved. The CDR3 totals 14 residues. CDR1 is SGHTA, CDR2 FQGTGA, per germline. V shed 8 bases and J shed 1 base, with 11 bases lying between them. CDR3 DNA sequence: TGTGCCAGCGCCTCTGGGCTGAACACCGGGGAGCTGTTTTTT. Protein sequence: CASASGLNTGELFF.

This clone came up once. The V gene is TRBV7-3, the J gene TRBJ2-1; 9 bases are shared with TRBD2. Losses at the gene ends were 4 bases for V and 0 bases for J; bases not matched to a gene: 22. CDR1 SGHTA and CDR2 FQGTGA come from the germline V gene. CDR3 length: 22 amino acids. CDR3 DNA: TGTGCCAGCAGCTCTCCACGGCTTGGTCCGCGGGAGGGCTCGGTCTCCTACAATGAGCAGTTCTTC. This sequence encodes CASSSPRLGPREGSVSYNEQFF.

This clone was seen a single time. The chain carries TRBV7-8 and TRBJ1-1; 7 nucleotides match TRBD1. V lost 5 bases, J lost 1 base, and 10 bases stayed unmatched. The CDR3 is 16 amino acids. Germline CDR1 is SGHVS and CDR2 is FQNEAQ. The CDR3 region has the DNA TGTGCCAGCAGCCCTTCACAGGGGAGCAGGAACACTGAAGCTTTCTTT. This sequence encodes CASSPSQGSRNTEAFF.

Remarks on this clone: This specimen includes other DNA sequences encoding the same CDR3. V usage is TRBV6-6 and J usage is TRBJ2-2, with D possibly matching TRBD2 (6 bases). This CDR3 comprises 14 residues. The V gene lost 2 bases and the J gene lost 8 bases, with 12 bases spanning the gap. Germline loops: CDR1 MNHNY, CDR2 SVGAGI (reference sequence). The CDR3 nucleotides are TGTGCCAGCAGTTACCTACGGGGAGGTGGGGAGCTGTTTTTT. Its translation is CASSYLRGGGELFF.

The chain employs TRBV28 and TRBJ2-1, with 8 bases lining up with TRBD2. This CDR3 is built from 19 residues. Germline CDR1 reads MDHEN; CDR2 reads SYDVKM. Trimming at V came to 6 bases and at J to 13 bases, leaving 29 bases not matched to a gene. The CDR3 DNA reads as TGTGCCAGCAGCGCGATTCGGGGGGACGGGAGGGCCCTGATCTCGGAACAGTTCTTC. Translated: CASSAIRGDGRALISEQFF.

This clone was observed a single time. The chain combines TRBV10-3 with TRBJ2-6, with 9 bases identical to TRBD1. The CDR3 has 18 residues. CDR1 is ENHRY, CDR2 SYGVKD, per germline. V shed 6 bases and J 0 bases; nucleotides not matched to a gene: 9. CDR3 in amino acids: CAIRGEGTGNSGANVLTF. In DNA, the CDR3 is TGTGCCATCAGGGGGGAGGGGACAGGGAACTCTGGGGCCAACGTCCTGACTTTC.

The V call is TRBV27, the J call TRBJ1-4, with a possible D match to TRBD1 (6 bases). The V gene's germline CDR1 is MNHEY and CDR2 SMNVEV (reference sequence). V lost 3 bases, J lost 9 bases, and 11 bases lay in between. This CDR3 spans 13 amino acids. The CDR3 protein is CASSLGGRQKLFF. In nucleotides, the CDR3 is TGTGCCAGCAGTTTGGGGGGGCGCCAAAAACTGTTTTTT.

V is TRBV10-3 and J is TRBJ2-5, with D maybe TRBD2 (7 bases). The germline V gene encodes CDR1 ENHRY and CDR2 SYGVKD. The CDR3 extends over 14 amino acids. Trimming left V 0 bases short and J 7 bases short, with 12 bases between. Here the CDR3 DNA reads TGTGCCATCAGTGAGTCGGCAGGGGAGGGGACCCAGTACTTC. It encodes CAISESAGEGTQYF.

The CDR3 sequence: CASSLGTVGTYNEQFF. The CDR3 nucleotides are TGCGCCAGCAGCTTGGGGACAGTGGGTACCTACAATGAGCAGTTCTTC. The chain uses TRBV5-1 and TRBJ2-1, with D possibly TRBD1 on 6 matching bases. CDR1 and CDR2 from the germline V gene are SGHRS and YFSETQ. Trimming removed 0 bases from V and 2 bases from J, with 12 bases in between. This CDR3 is built from 16 residues.

The CDR3, as DNA: TGCAGCGTGCACGAGGGTGGGAGGGCCGTCGGCACAGATACGCAGTATTTT. Translated: CSVHEGGRAVGTDTQYF. The genes are TRBV29-1 and TRBJ2-3, with 7 bases identical to TRBD2. The length of the CDR3 is 17 residues. The V segment lost 6 bases and the J segment 1 base; nucleotides outside the gene matches: 16. Per germline, CDR1 SQVTM and CDR2 ANQGSEA.

This chain connects TRBV11-2 to TRBJ2-2; 12 bases map to TRBD1. CDR1 and CDR2 (germline): SGHAT, FQNNGV. This CDR3 has 15 residues. Trimming removed 4 bases from V and 8 bases from J; junction bases left unmatched: 5. CDR3 sequence (DNA): TGTGCCAGCAGCTCGGGACAGGGGGCGGCGGGGGAGCTGTTTTTT. Amino acid sequence: CASSSGQGAAGELFF.

This chain uses TRBV5-4 with TRBJ2-7; D is possibly TRBD2 (6 bases). Trimming left V 0 bases short and J 6 bases short, with 13 bases between. CDR3 size: 14 residues. Looked up from germline, CDR1 is SGHNT and CDR2 is YYREEE (reference sequence). CDR3 protein: CASSLGAGGGEQYF. The CDR3 bases are TGTGCCAGCAGCTTGGGGGCCGGGGGAGGCGAGCAGTACTTC.

Only one count was recorded for this clone. The CDR3 reads CASSEAGTGYGYTF. CDR3 coding DNA: TGTGCCAGCAGTGAGGCCGGGACAGGGTATGGCTACACCTTC. The rearrangement links TRBV25-1 to TRBJ1-2; 9 nucleotides agree with TRBD1. Germline values: CDR1 MGHDK, CDR2 SYGVNS. V gave up 3 bases and J gave up 5 bases; unmatched junction bases: 4. The CDR3 is made up of 14 amino acids.

The CDR3 DNA sequence: TGTGCCATCTCCGGACAGGGTAGGGAGACCCAGTACTTC. As protein: CAISGQGRETQYF. The gene calls are TRBV10-3 and TRBJ2-5; 8 bases map to TRBD1. This CDR3 comprises 13 residues. The germline V gene has CDR1 ENHRY and CDR2 SYGVKD. The J segment lost 5 bases and the V segment lost 8 bases, leaving 7 bases of the junction unmatched.

The chain couples TRBV14 to TRBJ2-1, with no clear D. Trimming left V 5 bases short and J 5 bases short, with 4 bases between. Germline-derived CDR1 and CDR2 are SGHDN and FVKESK. The CDR3 is 11 amino acids. DNA of the CDR3: TGTGCCAGCAGCGCGAACAATGAGCAGTTCTTC. Its protein is CASSANNEQFF. Combining the CDR3 with reference TRBV14 and TRBJ2-1 gives the whole variable domain EAGVTQFPSHSVIEKGQTVTLRCDPISGHDNLYWYRRVMGKEIKFLLHFVKESKQDESGMPNNRFLAERTGGTYSTLKVQPAELEDSGVYFCASSANNEQFFGPGTRLTVL.

The V gene is TRBV27, the J gene TRBJ1-2, with a weak D call TRBD1 (6 bases). V lost 3 bases, J lost 0 bases, and 11 bases lay in between. Germline CDR1 is MNHEY and CDR2 is SMNVEV (reference sequence). The CDR3 consists of 15 residues. CDR3 nucleotide sequence: TGTGCCAGCAGTTTCGGTGGGGGCTCTAACTATGGCTACACCTTC. Translating gives CASSFGGGSNYGYTF.